This paragraph reports one T cell receptor beta chain. Authors' processing steps: Cell counts per sample came from amplifying reference gene primers. The table came from immunoSEQ multiplex PCR; TCRdb's copy has only in-frame clones and leaves some out. V, J and clone size are taken as reported in that table, and D and trimming were inferred from the DNA itself. Of about 240,000 clones in the sample, 85% to 90% are singletons; the top ten hold 5.5% to 8%. This sample was taken from a study of blood T cell repertoires in COVID-19. On the study more broadly: Acute-phase and convalescent COVID-19 samples originated in the United States, Italy and Spain. PBMCs, B-cell-depleted T cells, or T cells were the source of the cDNA or gDNA that made up the material.

CDR3 length: 14 amino acids. The V end lost 8 bases, the J end lost 3 bases, and 14 bases lay between the germline ends. The sequence was obtained from a man between 60 and 75 years old with acute or convalescent COVID-19. The rearrangement links TRBV6-7 to TRBJ1-5, with a weak D call TRBD1 (5 bases). TRBV6-7 is an open reading frame, and its role is uncertain. The material sequenced was peripheral blood. CDR3 coding DNA: TGTGCCAGCCCGCCGGGCAGGGACAATCAGCCCCAGCATTTT. Translation: CASPPGRDNQPQHF.